These 28 T cell receptor beta chains were sequenced from one sample in a study of Graves' ophthalmopathy and Graves' hyperthyroidism. CDR3 regions of TCR beta were amplified from RNA transcripts. Second-round multiplex PCR followed a first-round RT-PCR using HTBI primers. TCRdb passed the multiplex PCR reads through MiXCR, listing each CDR3 protein once. The sample gives 600,000 to 950,000 distinct CDR3 sequences, about 44% of which show up once; roughly 45% is in the top ten. Source material: peripheral blood. These receptors originate from an adult man with Graves' ophthalmopathy.

Note on this clonotype: Being one base from a much bigger clone, this may be a read error. This rearrangement joins TRBV15 to TRBJ1-2; 7 bases are a match to TRBD1. After removal of 5 bases from V and 6 bases from J, the junction contained 6 bases not matched to a gene. This CDR3 contains 13 residues. The V gene's germline CDR1 is LNHNV and CDR2 YYDKDF (reference sequence). CDR3 DNA: TGTGCCACCAGCTTTGGGGACAGCCATGGCTACACCTTC. It is translated as CATSFGDSHGYTF.

The CDR3 DNA is TGCAGTGCCAGCAGCCAAGCGGCAACCTACGAGCAGTACTTC. It encodes CSASSQAATYEQYF. The chain has TRBV20-1 and TRBJ2-7, with a possible D match to TRBD2 (5 bases). Germline V gene lookup returns CDR1 DFQATT and CDR2 SNEGSKA (reference sequence). The CDR3 spans 14 residues. V dropped 6 bases and J dropped 2 bases, with 17 bases sitting between them.

The chain joins TRBV20-1 to TRBJ1-5, with TRBD1 as a possible D gene (6 bases). The germline CDR1 and CDR2 sequences are DFQATT and SNEGSKA (reference sequence). Trimming pared 3 bases from V and 5 bases from J, leaving 23 bases between. The CDR3 totals 17 residues. The CDR3 is CSASLPKAGEIYQPQHF. The CDR3 coding sequence is TGCAGTGCTAGCTTACCGAAAGCAGGGGAGATCTATCAGCCCCAGCATTTT.

On this clonotype: A much larger clone sits a single nucleotide away, making a read error possible. The genes are TRBV12-3 or TRBV12-4 and TRBJ2-7, with TRBD1 matching over 7 bases. The length of the CDR3 is 15 residues. The CDR3 DNA is TGTGCCGGCAGCTTACAAGGGGGCGTCAATGTCGAGCAGTACTTC. It is translated as CAGSLQGGVNVEQYF.

The V and J genes are TRBV11-2 and TRBJ2-5; 9 positions match TRBD2. This CDR3 region has 17 residues. Trimming removed 5 bases from V and 4 bases from J; junction bases left unmatched: 14. Germline V gene lookup returns CDR1 SGHAT and CDR2 FQNNGV. CDR3 protein: CASSPGLATISGETQYF. The CDR3 DNA sequence: TGTGCCAGCAGCCCAGGACTAGCGACAATCTCGGGAGAGACCCAGTACTTC.

The V gene is TRBV20-1, the J gene TRBJ1-4; D gene uncertain. The CDR3 runs 15 residues. Germline V gives CDR1 DFQATT, CDR2 SNEGSKA (reference sequence). V gave up 2 bases and J gave up 8 bases, with 18 bases separating them. The CDR3 sequence is CSARTTRTGPEKLFF. As DNA, the CDR3 is TGCAGTGCTAGAACGACCCGAACTGGGCCCGAAAAACTGTTTTTT.

The J gene is TRBJ1-1, the V gene TRBV7-9, with D possibly matching TRBD1 (5 bases). V was shortened by 2 bases and J by 3 bases, with 10 bases between the two germline ends. Germline lookup yields CDR1 SEHNR and CDR2 FQNEAQ (reference sequence). CDR3 length: 14 residues. Written as DNA, the CDR3 is TGTGCCAGCAGCTTACAGGGACCGCACACTGAAGCTTTCTTT. Its translation: CASSLQGPHTEAFF. The whole variable domain, remainder taken from reference TRBV7-9 and TRBJ1-1, is DTGVSQNPRHKITKRGQNVTFRCDPISEHNRLYWYRQTLGQGPEFLTYFQNEAQLEKSRLLSDRFSAERPKGSFSTLEIQRTEQGDSAMYLCASSLQGPHTEAFFGQGTRLTVV.

The rearrangement links TRBV20-1 to TRBJ2-7, with TRBD2 identical over 9 bases. Germline CDR1 reads DFQATT; CDR2 reads SNEGSKA (reference sequence). CDR3 length: 12 residues. The ends lost 3 bases at V and 7 bases at J; junction bases unmatched: 4. The CDR3 region is CSASGLAGEQYF. CDR3 DNA sequence: TGCAGTGCTAGTGGGCTAGCGGGGGAGCAGTACTTC.

This clonotype showed up many times. V usage is TRBV15 and J usage is TRBJ1-6; D is uncertain. The V end was cut by 1 base, the J end by 7 bases, with 14 bases between. Germline lookup yields CDR1 LNHNV and CDR2 YYDKDF (reference sequence). The CDR3 extends over 16 amino acids. The CDR3 DNA follows: TGTGCCACCAGCAGAGTCTCGGGCAGGTTGAATTCACCCCTCCACTTT. Translating it yields CATSRVSGRLNSPLHF.

This clonotype was observed many times. The V call is TRBV2, the J call TRBJ1-5; TRBD1 is a possible D gene (5 bases). Germline values: CDR1 SNHLY, CDR2 FYNNEI. The CDR3 runs to 13 residues. The germline V and J ends were trimmed by 6 bases and 4 bases, with 10 bases remaining between them. The CDR3 nucleotides are TGTGCCAGCAGGGGGGGAGCAAATCAGCCCCAGCATTTT. Its translation: CASRGGANQPQHF.

Details on this clonotype: The junction departs from the called germline gene at one end, perhaps through a read error. The chain is built from TRBV10-2 and TRBJ1-2; D remains ambiguous. This CDR3 spans 9 amino acids. In germline, CDR1 is WSHSY, CDR2 SAAADI. The CDR3 region has the DNA TGCGCCAGCAGTGAGGATCAGATCTTC. Amino acids: CASSEDQIF.

A few counts support this clonotype. The junction does not match germline at one end; this may be a read error. The CDR3 here is CASSYGATLNYGYTF. CDR3 nucleotide sequence: TGTGCCAGCAGTTACGGGGCAACTCTTAACTATGGCTACACCTTC. The rearrangement joins TRBV10-2 to TRBJ1-2; the D gene is possibly TRBD1 (5 bases). The germline V gene encodes CDR1 WSHSY and CDR2 SAAADI. This CDR3 has 15 amino acids.

This clonotype was recorded many times. The chain links TRBV7-2 to TRBJ2-6; perhaps D is TRBD1 or TRBD2 (6 bases each). The length of the CDR3 is 18 residues. CDR1 is SGHTA, CDR2 FQGNSA, per germline. V was clipped by 2 bases and J by 2 bases, with 16 bases between them. The CDR3 DNA reads TGTGCCAGCAGCTTAATTCTCGCAGGGGAGGCTGGGGCCAACGTCCTGACTTTC. The encoded protein is CASSLILAGEAGANVLTF.

In its sample, this clonotype was seen a few times. The junction does not match germline at one end; this may be a read error. The chain recombines TRBV24-1 with TRBJ1-1; 7 nucleotides match TRBD1. The length of the CDR3 is 15 residues. Per germline, CDR1 KGHDR and CDR2 SFDVKD. DNA of the CDR3: TGTGCCAGCAGTTCCCCGGGACAGCCGAACACTGAAGCTTTCTTT. It codes for CASSSPGQPNTEAFF.

The genes are TRBV11-1 and TRBJ2-7; D not certain. Trimming took 6 bases from V and 2 from J, leaving 11 bases between them. The CDR3 consists of 13 residues. CDR1 SGHAT and CDR2 FQDESV come from the germline V gene (reference sequence). CDR3 sequence: CASSSASTYEQYF. The DNA for the CDR3 is TGTGCCAGCAGTTCCGCCTCGACCTACGAGCAGTACTTC.

This clonotype was seen a handful of times. The junction departs from the called germline gene at one end, perhaps through a read error. V is TRBV10-3 and J is TRBJ2-5, with D perhaps being TRBD1 or TRBD2 (5 bases each). Looked up from germline, CDR1 is ENHRY and CDR2 is SYGVKD. There are 14 residues in the CDR3. CDR3 nucleotides: TGTGCCAGCAGTTACTTTTCCAGGGACGAGACCCAGTACTTC. Protein product: CASSYFSRDETQYF.

The rearrangement joins TRBV15 to TRBJ1-6, with D tentatively TRBD1 (6 bases). CDR3 length: 15 amino acids. Germline V gene data show CDR1 as LNHNV and CDR2 as YYDKDF (reference sequence). Trimming cost V 3 bases and J 9 bases, with 15 bases left between them. The CDR3 DNA follows: TGTGCCACCAGCAGCGTCGGCAGGGGCATTTCACCCCTCCACTTT. As protein: CATSSVGRGISPLHF.

This clonotype was seen more than once but under ten times. One end of the junction does not line up with germline, which may come from a read error. The chain uses TRBV10-3 and TRBJ1-2, with TRBD1 identical over 7 bases. Germline lookup yields CDR1 ENHRY and CDR2 SYGVKD. CDR3 length: 14 amino acids. The CDR3 nucleotides are TGTGCCAGCAGTTACTCGCCAGGGGGCTATGGCTACACCTTC. It yields the protein CASSYSPGGYGYTF.

This clonotype has only a few counts. CDR3 protein: CASSDSGGYGYTF. The CDR3 region has the DNA TGTGCCAGCAGTGACTCAGGGGGCTATGGCTACACCTTC. This chain uses TRBV6-4 with TRBJ1-2, with TRBD1 as a possible D gene (6 bases). Germline V gene data show CDR1 as MRHNA and CDR2 as SNTAGT. The V end was cut by 0 bases, the J end by 4 bases, with 6 bases between. This CDR3 has 13 amino acids.

V is TRBV19 and J is TRBJ2-2, with TRBD2 matching over 9 bases. Per the germline V gene, CDR1 is LNHDA and CDR2 is SQIVND (reference sequence). This CDR3 is built from 14 residues. CDR3 loop: CATRLAENTGELFF. The CDR3 DNA reads TGTGCGACCCGACTAGCGGAAAACACCGGGGAGCTGTTTTTT.

The sample holds many counts of this clonotype. This sequence joins TRBV29-1 and TRBJ2-7; perhaps TRBD2 as D (6 bases). V lost 5 bases to trimming and J lost 1 base, with 12 bases between them. In germline, CDR1 is SQVTM, CDR2 ANQGSEA. There are 13 residues in the CDR3. The CDR3, as DNA: TGCAGCGTTCTCACGGGAGAGTCCTACGAGCAGTACTTC. Residues: CSVLTGESYEQYF.

V usage is TRBV7-3 and J usage is TRBJ2-2, with TRBD2 identical over 9 bases. Germline trimming cut 5 bases from V and 3 bases from J; bases unmatched to any gene: 4. The germline V gene encodes CDR1 SGHTA and CDR2 FQGTGA. The CDR3 has 15 amino acids. The CDR3 region is CASSQTSGYTGELFF. The CDR3 DNA is TGTGCCAGCAGCCAGACTAGCGGCTACACCGGGGAGCTGTTTTTT.

The chain links TRBV7-9 to TRBJ2-2; the match to TRBD2 covers 10 bases. Unmatched junction bases numbered 13, after V lost 5 bases and J lost 4 bases. The germline gives CDR1 SEHNR, CDR2 FQNEAQ (reference sequence). The CDR3 spans 18 residues. CDR3 sequence (DNA): TGTGCCAGCAGCCATTCCCCTCTAGCGGGAGATCCCACCGGGGAGCTGTTTTTT. Translating gives CASSHSPLAGDPTGELFF.

A remark on this clonotype: The missing conserved phenylalanine or tryptophan at the end of this CDR3 makes a read error likely. It is unclear where the CDR3 begins or ends on the DNA, so no DNA is shown, and the CDR3 is as TCRdb lists it. J is TRBJ1-2 and V is TRBV19; whether TRBD1, the table's D call, matches the DNA was not checked. Germline V gene sequence: CDR1 LNHDA, CDR2 SQIVND (reference sequence). The CDR3 comprises 9 residues, both ends counted. The CDR3 protein is CATRQDYAY.

This chain links TRBV7-3 with TRBJ2-5, with 7 bases lining up with TRBD1. CDR1 is SGHTA, CDR2 FQGTGA, per germline. V lost 5 bases and J lost 1; bases outside the gene matches: 13. The CDR3 totals 17 residues. In DNA, the CDR3 is TGTGCCAGCAGCCCCGGTTGGTGGGACAGTATCCAAGAGACCCAGTACTTC. Translation gives CASSPGWWDSIQETQYF.

The gene calls are TRBV10-3 and TRBJ2-7; 7 positions agree with TRBD1. Germline loops: CDR1 ENHRY, CDR2 SYGVKD. J lost 3 bases, V lost 10 bases, and 9 bases had no gene match. The CDR3 is 13 amino acids. In DNA, the CDR3 is TGTGCCAGCAGAGTGACAGGGATCTACGAGCAGTACTTC. Translated: CASRVTGIYEQYF.

The chain links TRBV25-1 to TRBJ2-2, with D unresolved. The germline V and J ends were trimmed by 5 bases and 0 bases, with 10 bases remaining between them. The CDR3 is made up of 15 amino acids. Germline-derived CDR1 and CDR2 are MGHDK and SYGVNS. The DNA of the CDR3 is TGTGCCAGCAGTTGGAACAGCGCGAACACCGGGGAGCTGTTTTTT. It yields the protein CASSWNSANTGELFF.

The rearrangement joins TRBV25-1 to TRBJ2-2; TRBD2 agrees at 14 bases. J gave up 3 bases and V 5 bases, and 5 bases lay outside the gene matches. The CDR3 runs to 17 residues. CDR1 and CDR2 (germline): MGHDK, SYGVNS. This CDR3 reads CASSYLGLAGDTGELFF. The CDR3 region has the DNA TGTGCCAGCAGTTACCTGGGACTAGCGGGAGACACCGGGGAGCTGTTTTTT.